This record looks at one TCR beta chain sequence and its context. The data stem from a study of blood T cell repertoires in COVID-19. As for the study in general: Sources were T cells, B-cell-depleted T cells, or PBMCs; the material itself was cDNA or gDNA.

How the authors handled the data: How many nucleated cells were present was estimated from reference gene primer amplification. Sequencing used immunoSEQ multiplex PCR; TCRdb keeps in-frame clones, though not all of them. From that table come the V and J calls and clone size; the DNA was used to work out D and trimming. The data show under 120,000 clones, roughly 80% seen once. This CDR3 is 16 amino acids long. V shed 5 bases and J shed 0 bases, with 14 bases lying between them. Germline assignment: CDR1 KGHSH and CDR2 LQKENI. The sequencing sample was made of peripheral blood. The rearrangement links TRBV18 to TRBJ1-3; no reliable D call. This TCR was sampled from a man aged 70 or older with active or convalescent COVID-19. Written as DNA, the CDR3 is TGTGCCAGCTCATCCACGACTCCAGACTCTGGAAACACCATATATTTT. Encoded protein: CASSSTTPDSGNTIYF.